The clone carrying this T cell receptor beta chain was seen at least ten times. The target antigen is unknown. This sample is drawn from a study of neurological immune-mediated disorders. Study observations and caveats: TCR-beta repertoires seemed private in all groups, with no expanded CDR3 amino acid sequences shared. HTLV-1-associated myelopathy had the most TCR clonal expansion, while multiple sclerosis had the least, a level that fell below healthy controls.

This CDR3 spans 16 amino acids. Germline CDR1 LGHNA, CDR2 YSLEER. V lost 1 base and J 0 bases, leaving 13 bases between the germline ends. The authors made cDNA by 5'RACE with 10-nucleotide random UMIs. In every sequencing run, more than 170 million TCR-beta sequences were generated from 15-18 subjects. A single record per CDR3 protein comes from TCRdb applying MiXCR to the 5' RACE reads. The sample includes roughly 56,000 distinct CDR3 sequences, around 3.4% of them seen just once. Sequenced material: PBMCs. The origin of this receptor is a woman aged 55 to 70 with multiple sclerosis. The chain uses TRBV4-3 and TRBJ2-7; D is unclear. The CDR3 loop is CASSQGPADTSYEQYF. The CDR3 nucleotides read TGCGCCAGCAGCCAAGGACCCGCTGATACCTCCTACGAGCAGTACTTC.